Listed below are T cell receptor beta chains from one sample, sequenced in a study of blood T cell repertoires in COVID-19. The table came from immunoSEQ multiplex PCR; TCRdb's copy has only in-frame clones and leaves some out. The sample carries 100,000 or so clones, 85% recorded once. What was sequenced was peripheral blood. These receptors were collected from a man in his forties or fifties with active or convalescent COVID-19. CDR3s include the opening cysteine and the closing phenylalanine or tryptophan. A D gene is named only where the DNA matches it firmly. Where a row states a size, it is once, few, many or the class of an expanded clone; other rows omit it.

v_call	j_call	d_call	clone_size	cdr3_nt	cdr3_aa
TRBV4-1	TRBJ2-5	-	-	TGCGCCAGCAGCCAAGAATACGAGGAGACCCAGTACTTC	CASSQEYEETQYF
TRBV10-2	TRBJ2-7	-	-	TGCGCCAGCAACGACGGGAGTCCCTACGAGCAGTACTTC	CASNDGSPYEQYF
TRBV9	TRBJ2-5	-	few	TGTGCCAGCAGCCCCCAGGGAGGTAGTGGACATCCTTCAGAGACCCAGTACTTC	CASSPQGGSGHPSETQYF
TRBV30	TRBJ1-6	-	-	TGTGCCTCTCAATTGAACAGGGTTAATTCACCCCTCCACTTT	CASQLNRVNSPLHF
TRBV6-2/TRBV6-3	TRBJ2-7	TRBD2	-	TGTGCCAGCAGTTACAAAGGGACTACCATGAGTGTCCCCTACGAGCAGTACTTC	CASSYKGTTMSVPYEQYF
TRBV18	TRBJ2-6	-	-	TGTGCCAGCTCACCAGGGACAGGGGCCAACGTCCTGACTTTC	CASSPGTGANVLTF
TRBV5-1	TRBJ1-4	TRBD1	-	TGCGCCAGCAGCTCGAGACCGGGACAGACTAATGAAAAACTGTTTTTT	CASSSRPGQTNEKLFF
TRBV6-4	TRBJ2-1	TRBD2	-	TGTGCCAGCAGCCCTAGCGGGGTTTCCTACAATGAGCAGTTCTTC	CASSPSGVSYNEQFF
TRBV5-4	TRBJ2-1	TRBD2	-	TGTGCCAGCAGCTTGACTAGCGTCGTATACAATGAGCAGTTCTTC	CASSLTSVVYNEQFF
TRBV11-3	TRBJ2-7	-	-	TGTGCCAGCAGCTTAGGCCAGGGGAACGAGCAGTACTTC	CASSLGQGNEQYF
TRBV9	TRBJ2-5	-	-	TGTGCCAGCAGCCCCGGTAGGAGGCCAGGCGGGACCCAGTACTTC	CASSPGRRPGGTQYF
TRBV2	TRBJ2-1	TRBD2	-	TGTGCCAGCAGCGTTAGCGGGAGGAGCAATGAGCAGTTCTTC	CASSVSGRSNEQFF
TRBV29-1	TRBJ1-5	-	-	TGCAGCGTTGTTTTGGCAGGGGCGAGCAATCAGCCCCAGCATTTT	CSVVLAGASNQPQHF
TRBV6-1	TRBJ2-3	-	many	TGTGCCAGCAGTGAGGCGGCCAAACACACAGATACGCAGTATTTT	CASSEAAKHTDTQYF
TRBV5-4	TRBJ2-2	TRBD2	-	TGTGCCAGCAGCCAGGGACTAGCCAACACCGGGGAGCTGTTTTTT	CASSQGLANTGELFF
TRBV6-5	TRBJ1-5	-	-	TGTGCCAGCAACCCGGGGGGGAATAGCAATCAGCCCCAGCATTTT	CASNPGGNSNQPQHF
TRBV29-1	TRBJ1-2	-	-	TGCAGCGTTGAAGATCAAAACACCAACTATGGCTACACCTTC	CSVEDQNTNYGYTF
TRBV11-2	TRBJ2-1	TRBD2	-	TGTGCCAGCAGCTCCTTAGCGGGACGGGACAATGAGCAGTTCTTC	CASSSLAGRDNEQFF
TRBV30	TRBJ1-2	-	-	TGTGCCTGGAGTGTTGCGTCGGGCTACACCTTC	CAWSVASGYTF
TRBV24-1	TRBJ2-5	-	-	TGTGCCACCAGTGATCGAAGTGGGGCAGGGTCGCGGGGTCAAGAGACCCAGTACTTC	CATSDRSGAGSRGQETQYF
TRBV19	TRBJ2-4	TRBD1	-	TGTGCCGTCGAGGGGGCGCAACGAAGCAAAAACATTCAGTACTTC	CAVEGAQRSKNIQYF
TRBV5-6	TRBJ1-2	TRBD1	-	TGTGCCAGCAGCTTGAGGGAGCGACCGGGACAGGAACGCTATGGCTACACCTTC	CASSLRERPGQERYGYTF
TRBV13	TRBJ2-7	TRBD2	-	TGTGCCAGCAGTCCACCCTCGCTCGAACTAGCGGGAGGGCCGGGTGAGCAGTACTTC	CASSPPSLELAGGPGEQYF
TRBV5-5	TRBJ2-7	-	-	TGTGCCAGCAGCTCTGCCGGACATCAACCTTACGAGCAGTACTTC	CASSSAGHQPYEQYF
TRBV29-1	TRBJ2-3	TRBD2	-	TGCAGCGTTGAGCGTCTAGCGGGAGGAGTGGATACGCAGTATTTT	CSVERLAGGVDTQYF
TRBV20-1	TRBJ2-7	-	few	TGCAGTGCTAAAAGCGGCCACGAGCAGTACTTC	CSAKSGHEQYF